The clone carrying this T cell receptor beta chain has ten or more counts. Its antigen remains unidentified. Sequencing templates came from extracted RNA that was reverse transcribed into cDNA. TCRdb keeps only in-frame clones here, not all; method: immunoSEQ multiplex PCR. The sample shows 190,000 or so clones, about three fifths of them seen only once. The CDR3 is 13 amino acids. Germline CDR1 SGDLS, CDR2 YYNGEE. Trimming removed 1 base at V and 3 bases at J, with 7 bases between. The record originates from a study of CD8+ T cells in alopecia areata. Study-wide points: Affected scalp, especially in alopecia totalis/universalis, had a higher clonality than normal scalp did. Many expanded lesional clones persisted in scalp and blood during tofacitinib treatment. The link between baseline CD8+ expansion and response remains uncertain with one nonresponder.

Treatment meaning: oral pan-JAK inhibitor, 5-10 mg twice daily. Researchers took lesional scalp punch biopsies and peripheral blood from people who were alopecia areata patients. V and J are TRBV9 and TRBJ1-1; D not resolved. This TCR derives from a human donor with alopecia areata. The source material was CD4+ T cells sorted from blood, sampled at week 24, from a patient treated with tofacitinib. The CDR3, as DNA: TGTGCCAGCAGCGTATCACCACACACTGAAGCTTTCTTT. Amino acids: CASSVSPHTEAFF.